Presented here are 10 T cell receptor beta chains from one specimen sequenced in a study of cytomegalovirus exposure and HLA in healthy donors. Sequencing used immunoSEQ multiplex PCR; TCRdb keeps in-frame clones, though not all of them. This sample carries over 200,000 clones, approximately 86% of them seen once, and the ten largest clones take 2.9%. Sequencing was carried out using PBMCs. These receptors came from a woman between 18 and 30 years old in good health and CMV-seronegative.

This clone occurred once. The chain carries TRBV4-2 and TRBJ2-7; D is uncertain. The germline CDR1 and CDR2 sequences are LGHNA and YNFKEQ. The CDR3 contains 15 residues. The V and J ends lost 4 bases and 1 base respectively, with 14 bases between them. The CDR3 here is CASSPSADISYEQYF. CDR3 bases: TGTGCCAGCAGCCCCTCAGCAGACATATCCTACGAGCAGTACTTC.

The gene calls are TRBV7-2 and TRBJ2-7, with 11 nucleotides matching TRBD2. CDR3 length: 18 residues. With 5 bases clipped from V and 6 bases from J, the junction kept 18 bases outside the gene matches. Germline V gene sequence: CDR1 SGHTA, CDR2 FQGNSA. The CDR3 is CASSPNLAGGPGPGEQYF. The CDR3 DNA sequence: TGTGCCAGCAGCCCGAATTTAGCGGGAGGGCCCGGACCCGGCGAGCAGTACTTC. Complete variable domain (other parts from reference TRBV7-2 and TRBJ2-7): GAGVSQSPSNKVTEKGKDVELRCDPISGHTALYWYRQSLGQGLEFLIYFQGNSAPDKSGLPSDRFSAERTGGSVSTLTIQRTQQEDSAVYLCASSPNLAGGPGPGEQYFGPGTRLTVT.

V is TRBV27 and J is TRBJ2-2; 9 bases are shared with TRBD1. CDR1 is MNHEY and CDR2 is SMNVEV in the germline V gene (reference sequence). Trimming took 2 bases from V and 5 from J; bases not matched to a gene: 6. The CDR3 sequence is 16 residues long. The DNA of the CDR3 is TGTGCCAGCAGTTTAGTACAGGGGGCATGGACCGGGGAGCTGTTTTTT. Its translation: CASSLVQGAWTGELFF.

The V call is TRBV27, the J call TRBJ2-1, with 12 bases that match TRBD2. Trimming cost V 5 bases and J 8 bases; bases outside gene matches: 13. Germline V gene sequence: CDR1 MNHEY, CDR2 SMNVEV (reference sequence). The CDR3 has 17 amino acids. The CDR3 bases are TGTGCCAGCAGTCTACGACTAGCGGGAGATTTTGGGGATGAGCAGTTCTTC. It yields the protein CASSLRLAGDFGDEQFF.

The chain joins TRBV16 to TRBJ2-1, with D perhaps matching TRBD2 (6 bases). Per germline, CDR1 KGHSY and CDR2 FQNENV. There are 11 residues in the CDR3. Trimming stripped 1 base from V and 16 bases from J, with 11 bases between. As DNA, the CDR3 is TGTGCCAGCAGCCAATTTCAGGGAGGATTCTTC. This codes for CASSQFQGGFF.

V is TRBV19 and J is TRBJ2-1; D is perhaps TRBD2 (6 bases). Trimming took off 5 bases at V and 7 bases at J, with 12 bases between the two ends. Germline V lookup: CDR1 LNHDA, CDR2 SQIVND (reference sequence). CDR3 size: 13 residues. CDR3: CASSFRTNNEQFF. The CDR3 bases are TGTGCCAGTAGTTTTCGGACTAATAATGAGCAGTTCTTC. Full variable domain (remainder filled in from reference TRBV19 and TRBJ2-1): DGGITQSPKYLFRKEGQNVTLSCEQNLNHDAMYWYRQDPGQGLRLIYYSQIVNDFQKGDIAEGYSVSREKKESFPLTVTSAQKNPTAFYLCASSFRTNNEQFFGPGTRLTVL.

The chain recombines TRBV2 with TRBJ2-1; D uncertain. The CDR3 totals 14 residues. CDR1 is SNHLY, CDR2 FYNNEI, per germline. With 9 bases removed from V and 7 bases from J, the gap between germline ends came to 19 bases. Here the CDR3 DNA reads TGTGCCAGTTTAACTCCAAAATTAATAAATGAGCAGTTCTTC. Translated, it gives CASLTPKLINEQFF. Variable domain in full (rest from reference TRBV2 and TRBJ2-1): EPEVTQTPSHQVTQMGQEVILRCVPISNHLYFYWYRQILGQKVEFLVSFYNNEISEKSEIFDDQFSVERPDGSNFTLKIRSTKLEDSAMYFCASLTPKLINEQFFGPGTRLTVL.

This clone was recorded a few times. CDR3 nucleotides: TGCGCCAGCAGCTACAGGGGTGGCGATGGCTACACCTTC. Its translation: CASSYRGGDGYTF. This chain links TRBV4-3 with TRBJ1-2; 7 bases agree with TRBD1. Unmatched junction bases numbered 6, after V lost 5 bases and J lost 6 bases. CDR1 and CDR2 (germline): LGHNA, YSLEER. CDR3 size: 13 residues.

The chain uses TRBV28 and TRBJ2-7; TRBD2 matches at 9 bases. Unmatched junction bases numbered 11, after V lost 5 bases and J lost 6 bases. CDR1 is MDHEN and CDR2 is SYDVKM in the germline V gene. This CDR3 spans 15 amino acids. Written as DNA, the CDR3 is TGTGCCAGCAGTCCCCTTGCGGGAGGGCCGGTCGAGCAGTACTTC. It codes for CASSPLAGGPVEQYF.

This sequence joins TRBV6-5 and TRBJ2-4; TRBD2 is a possible D gene (7 bases). CDR1 and CDR2 from the germline V gene are MNHEY and SVGAGI. The V end was cut by 7 bases, the J end by 5 bases, with 15 bases between. This CDR3 spans 14 amino acids. The chain's CDR3 is CASKLGGGENIQYF. CDR3 in DNA: TGTGCCAGCAAACTAGGAGGGGGGGAAAACATTCAGTACTTC.